This T cell receptor (beta chain) was sequenced during a study of tumor-infiltrating lymphocytes in primary liver carcinoma. Across the study: The study reported T1-T3 N0M0 tumors spanning 4.2 to 10 cm. The study's findings and limits: Between tumor regions, pairs overlapped more than tumor-adjacent and tumor-blood pairs did.

DNA and RNA were both co-extracted from 20-30 mg of bulk tissue that had not been sorted. A single count supports this clonotype. Its antigen is unknown. The junction does not match germline at one end; this may be a read error. The investigators made TCR beta cDNA from approximately 0.5 ug total RNA, using a constant-region primer. Three-round nested multiplex PCR performed with slightly modified ARM-PCR produced the TCR beta libraries. Running 9 to 10 cycles apiece, the first two PCR rounds relied on TRBV1-TRBV30 forward primers together with a C-beta reverse primer. MiXCR, run by TCRdb on the multiplex PCR reads, gives a single entry per CDR3 protein. The sample holds 95,000 to 100,000 distinct CDR3 sequences, 55% to 80% seen once. CDR1 and CDR2 (germline): MDHEN, SYDVKM. The CDR3 contains 16 residues.

The rearrangement links TRBV28 to TRBJ1-5, with D possibly matching TRBD1 (6 bases). This receptor was identified in a woman between 55 and 75 years old with primary liver carcinoma and hepatitis B virus infection. Source material: liver tumor tissue from sampling region 2. Subset: tumor region T2, inferior pole. The CDR3 spells CASSLWGGRMSQLQHF. The CDR3 DNA follows: TGTGCCAGCAGTTTGTGGGGGGGGCGGATGAGTCAGCTCCAGCATTTT. The complete variable domain, with remaining parts taken from reference TRBV28 and TRBJ1-5, reads DVKVTQSSRYLVKRTGEKVFLECVQDMDHENMFWYRQDPGLGLRLIYFSYDVKMKEKGDIPEGYSVSREKKERFSLILESASTNQTSMYLCASSLWGGRMSQLQHFGDGTRLSIL.